One and the same sample provided the 10 T cell receptor beta chains below, sequenced in a study of cytotoxic CD8 clonotypes in ibrutinib-treated CLL. Generated by immunoSEQ multiplex PCR, the TCRdb table keeps only in-frame clones and is missing some. The sample holds some 200,000 clones, roughly three quarters seen once. Sequencing was performed on PBMCs, taken after 12 months of ibrutinib treatment. Receptor source: a human donor with chronic lymphocytic leukemia.

This clone was recorded only once. This chain uses TRBV29-1 with TRBJ1-2; a possible D gene is TRBD1 (5 bases). Trimming pared 6 bases from V and 4 bases from J, leaving 15 bases between. The length of the CDR3 is 13 residues. Germline lookup yields CDR1 SQVTM and CDR2 ANQGSEA. The CDR3 protein is CSVAEGVGYGYTF. CDR3 nucleotides: TGCAGCGTGGCCGAAGGGGTGGGCTATGGCTACACCTTC.

This clone appeared a single time. The gene calls are TRBV7-2 and TRBJ2-1; a weak D match, TRBD2 (6 bases). The length of the CDR3 is 13 residues. Per germline, CDR1 SGHTA and CDR2 FQGNSA. Trimming took 6 bases from V and 7 from J, leaving 13 bases between them. The CDR3 bases are TGTGCCAGCAGGGGTCCTAGCGAAAATGAGCAGTTCTTC. It is translated as CASRGPSENEQFF.

CDR3 amino acids: CASSSWGQGERGYGYTF. In DNA form, the CDR3 reads TGTGCCAGCAGCTCGTGGGGACAGGGAGAAAGAGGGTATGGCTACACCTTC. The genes are TRBV7-9 and TRBJ1-2; 9 bases agree with TRBD1. CDR3 length equals 17 residues. The V gene end was trimmed by 4 bases and the J gene end by 5 bases; junction bases not matched to a gene: 14. Germline V gene data show CDR1 as SEHNR and CDR2 as FQNEAQ (reference sequence).

This clone was seen a few times. The chain is built from TRBV25-1 and TRBJ2-7; D remains unclear. CDR1 MGHDK and CDR2 SYGVNS come from the germline V gene. V was clipped by 7 bases and J by 3 bases, with 13 bases between them. The CDR3 loop spans 13 amino acids. The CDR3 DNA follows: TGTGCCAGCAAACCAGTAGCCGGCTACGAGCAGTACTTC. It yields the protein CASKPVAGYEQYF.

V usage is TRBV7-9 and J usage is TRBJ1-1, with D unresolved. V dropped 3 bases and J dropped 6 bases, with 5 bases sitting between them. Germline loops: CDR1 SEHNR, CDR2 FQNEAQ (reference sequence). The CDR3 is 11 residues long. The CDR3 sequence is CASSFGSEAFF. Written as DNA, the CDR3 is TGTGCCAGCAGCTTTGGGTCTGAAGCTTTCTTT. The full variable domain, completed using reference TRBV7-9 and TRBJ1-1, is DTGVSQNPRHKITKRGQNVTFRCDPISEHNRLYWYRQTLGQGPEFLTYFQNEAQLEKSRLLSDRFSAERPKGSFSTLEIQRTEQGDSAMYLCASSFGSEAFFGQGTRLTVV.

CDR3 residues: CASSLRTGGHEQYF. The CDR3 coding sequence is TGCGCCAGCAGCTTGAGGACAGGGGGCCACGAGCAGTACTTC. The V and J genes are TRBV5-1 and TRBJ2-7; 11 bases align to TRBD1. This CDR3 has 14 residues. Germline-derived CDR1 and CDR2 are SGHRS and YFSETQ. With V trimmed by 1 base and J by 5 bases, 2 bases remained unmatched.

The chain is built from TRBV7-9 and TRBJ1-5; D is ambiguous. Looked up from germline, CDR1 is SEHNR and CDR2 is FQNEAQ (reference sequence). V lost 5 bases and J 0 bases, leaving 11 bases between the germline ends. This CDR3 spans 15 amino acids. CDR3 in amino acids: CASSGDLVSNQPQHF. The DNA of the CDR3 is TGTGCCAGCAGCGGCGACCTGGTTAGCAATCAGCCCCAGCATTTT.

The V and J genes are TRBV30 and TRBJ1-4; tentatively, D is TRBD1 (5 bases). Germline-derived CDR1 and CDR2 are GTSNPN and SVGIG (reference sequence). Between the trimmed V and J ends, which lost 4 bases and 8 bases, there was a span of 14 bases. CDR3 length: 13 amino acids. The CDR3 DNA follows: TGTGCCTGGAATTGGGGGTTTGAAGAAAAACTGTTTTTT. It specifies CAWNWGFEEKLFF.

This clone has just a few counts. One junction end does not reproduce the germline sequence, and a read error may be involved. The V call is TRBV7-8, the J call TRBJ2-7, with TRBD2 matching over 7 bases. Germline loops: CDR1 SGHVS, CDR2 FQNEAQ. The CDR3 is 12 residues long. Written as DNA, the CDR3 is TGTGCCAGCAGCTTAGTTGGCGGGAGTCCATTTTTC. It translates to CASSLVGGSPFF.

This clone was seen ten or more times. The chain is built from TRBV19 and TRBJ1-2, with D tentatively TRBD1 (6 bases). CDR3 length: 15 amino acids. Per the germline V gene, CDR1 is LNHDA and CDR2 is SQIVND (reference sequence). V was pared by 7 bases and J by 4 bases, with 19 bases between. Here the CDR3 DNA reads TGTGCCAGTACGACAGGCCTCACAGACTTCTATGGCTACACCTTC. Protein product: CASTTGLTDFYGYTF.